This TCR beta chain came from a study of response to subunit inactivated influenza vaccine. In TCRdb, the RT-PCR reads were re-called with MiXCR into one record per CDR3 protein. This table holds around 750,000 distinct CDR3 sequences, roughly 20% found once. Findings and caveats of the study: After each seasonal influenza vaccination, few new T cells are recruited, the authors suggested.

The table lists this clonotype with many counts. Its antigen is unidentified. The sequencing here drew on PBMCs from blood, taken roughly 5 days after vaccination. The sequence came from a man in his fifties who received an inactivated influenza vaccine.

The CDR3, as DNA: TGTGCCAGCAGTTTATCCAGGGCAGATACGCAGTATTTT. Translation: CASSLSRADTQYF. The V gene is TRBV12-3 or TRBV12-4, the J gene TRBJ2-3, with D possibly TRBD1 on 5 matching bases. The length of the CDR3 is 13 residues. Trimming left V 2 bases short and J 4 bases short, with 7 bases between.